A selection of T cell receptor beta chains follows, all from one sample in a study of beta chain features in type 1 diabetes. Repertoires were generated with immunoSEQ multiplex PCR, while TCRdb's copy carries only in-frame clones and drops some. The table includes over 500,000 clones, 15% to 19% detected once. Sequencing was done on a sample of naive CD4+ T cells from blood. The receptors were sampled from a man in his late teens or twenties in good health. Each CDR3 is given with its conserved first and last residue. The D gene is left open where the match is weak. Expanded clones are given a class, and other clones once, few, many or no size at all.

15 | . | . | TRBJ1-1 | TRBV9 | CASSVAGTENTEAFF
14 | few | . | TRBJ2-4 | TRBV5-1 | CASSLVGSRNIQYF
13 | . | . | TRBJ1-5 | TRBV29-1 | CSVVQSVNQPQHF
14 | . | . | TRBJ2-1 | TRBV28 | CASRYPEGVNEQFF
15 | . | . | TRBJ2-1 | TRBV4-2 | CASSQGGASYNEQFF
13 | . | . | TRBJ2-3 | TRBV28 | CASSPQARLTQYF
15 | few | . | TRBJ1-1 | TRBV7-2 | CASSLAALGNTEAFF
15 | few | TRBD1 | TRBJ2-7 | TRBV11-1 | CASSSTTGDPYEQYF
13 | . | TRBD1 | TRBJ1-2 | TRBV7-9 | CASSPGQGYGYTF
12 | . | . | TRBJ2-5 | TRBV28 | CASRVRQETQYF
18 | . | . | TRBJ2-1 | TRBV5-6 | CASSPVSSWGNSYNEQFF
12 | . | TRBD1 | TRBJ2-5 | TRBV4-1 | CATGQPQETQYF
14 | few | . | TRBJ1-1 | TRBV7-3 | CASSSLGPPTEAFF
20 | few | . | TRBJ2-6 | TRBV18 | CASSLLGGLDTFSGANVLTF
15 | . | . | TRBJ1-2 | TRBV5-1 | CASSLRQLGYYGYTF
15 | few | TRBD1 | TRBJ2-7 | TRBV7-2 | CASSSSGTGPYEQYF
14 | . | TRBD1 | TRBJ2-7 | TRBV5-4 | CASSLGRGSNEQYF
15 | few | TRBD2 | TRBJ2-7 | TRBV7-2 | CASSLGSSGRGEQYF
13 | few | TRBD1 | TRBJ1-2 | TRBV2 | CASSGDSNYGYTF
14 | . | . | TRBJ2-7 | TRBV4-1 | CASSQPSRNYEQYF
14 | few | TRBD2 | TRBJ2-1 | TRBV4-1 | CASSLRDYGDEQFF
16 | . | . | TRBJ2-7 | TRBV15 | CATSRGGFGTGYEQYF
14 | . | TRBD1 | TRBJ1-5 | TRBV6-1 | CASMGQGSNQPQHF
12 | few | TRBD2 | TRBJ2-1 | TRBV15 | CATSRGAGERFF
15 | few | TRBD1 | TRBJ2-5 | TRBV10-3 | CAITRTTGVGETQYF
15 | . | . | TRBJ1-5 | TRBV5-1 | CASSLGDSIAGPQHF